This T cell receptor beta chain was captured by sequencing in a study of T cell responses to AZD1222 COVID-19 vaccine. This CDR3 has 13 amino acids. Per the germline V gene, CDR1 is GTSNPN and CDR2 is SVGIG (reference sequence). Trimming removed 5 bases at V and 2 bases at J, with 12 bases between. This table comes from immunoSEQ multiplex PCR, and its TCRdb copy is limited to in-frame clones, with some not included. The profile shows 100,000 to 120,000 clones, 70% to 90% of them singletons. In this sample, this clone turned up once. The TCR originated in an adult in good health. This chain joins TRBV30 and TRBJ1-1; no reliable D call. Sequenced material: peripheral blood, taken on day 0 of AZD1222 vaccination. In nucleotides, the CDR3 is TGTGCCTGGGGCCGGGGTTCAAACACTGAAGCTTTCTTT. Translation gives CAWGRGSNTEAFF.